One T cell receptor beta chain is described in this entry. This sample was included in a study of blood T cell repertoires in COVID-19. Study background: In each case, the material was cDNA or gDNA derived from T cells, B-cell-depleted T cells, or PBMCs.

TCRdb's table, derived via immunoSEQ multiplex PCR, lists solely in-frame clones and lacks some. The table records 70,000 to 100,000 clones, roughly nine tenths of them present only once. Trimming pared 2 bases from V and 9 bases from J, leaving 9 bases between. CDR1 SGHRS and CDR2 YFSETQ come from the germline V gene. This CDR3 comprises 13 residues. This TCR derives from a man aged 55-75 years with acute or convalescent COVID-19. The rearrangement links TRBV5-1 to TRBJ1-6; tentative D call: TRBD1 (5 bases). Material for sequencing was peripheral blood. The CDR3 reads CASSLEGVSPLHF. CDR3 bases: TGCGCCAGCAGCTTAGAAGGGGTTTCACCCCTCCACTTT.